The 30 T cell receptor beta chains below were found in one sample sequenced in a study of cytomegalovirus exposure and HLA in healthy donors. Repertoires were generated with immunoSEQ multiplex PCR, while TCRdb's copy carries only in-frame clones and drops some. The data contain 150,000 to 250,000 clones, 75% to 85% of them singletons. Specimen: PBMCs. The receptor source for this set is a woman younger than 45 in good health and CMV-seropositive.

The chain has TRBV12-2 and TRBJ1-2; the table's D call TRBD1 went unverified against the DNA. TRBV12-2 is noted as a pseudogene. The CDR3 is 14 residues long. In DNA, the CDR3 is TGTGCAAGTCGCTTAGACAGGGGATTAGGGGGCTACACCTTC. It translates to CASRLDRGLGGYTF.

This clone was seen just once. The rearrangement joins TRBV18 to TRBJ2-1, with 13 bases matching TRBD2. The CDR3 sequence is 14 residues long. CDR1 and CDR2 (germline): KGHSH, LQKENI. Trimming removed 3 bases from V and 9 bases from J; junction bases left unmatched: 2. The CDR3 DNA follows: TGTGCCAGCTCACCGGGGACTAGCGGGGCTGAGCAGTTCTTC. Protein sequence: CASSPGTSGAEQFF.

This clone was observed a single time. The V and J genes are TRBV9 and TRBJ2-7; 9 bases line up with TRBD2. The CDR3 is 16 residues long. Germline V gene data show CDR1 as SGDLS and CDR2 as YYNGEE. Germline trimming cut 3 bases from V and 0 bases from J; bases unmatched to any gene: 7. The CDR3 nucleotides read TGTGCCAGCAGCGCCCGGGCTAGCGGGATCTCCTACGAGCAGTACTTC. Translation gives CASSARASGISYEQYF. The full variable domain, rest sourced from reference TRBV9 and TRBJ2-7, is DSGVTQTPKHLITATGQRVTLRCSPRSGDLSVYWYQQSLDQGLQFLIQYYNGEERAKGNILERFSAQQFPDLHSELNLSSLELGDSALYFCASSARASGISYEQYFGPGTRLTVT.

The chain is built from TRBV5-1 and TRBJ1-1, with a weak D call TRBD1 (5 bases). The CDR3 runs 14 residues. The V gene lost 4 bases and the J gene lost 5 bases, with 15 bases spanning the gap. Germline V CDR1 and CDR2: SGHRS, YFSETQ. CDR3: CASSPRGGGTEAFF. DNA of the CDR3: TGCGCCAGCAGCCCCCGGGGCGGGGGAACTGAAGCTTTCTTT.

This clone was observed a few times. The chain couples TRBV28 to TRBJ1-1; 9 nucleotides agree with TRBD1. The germline CDR1 and CDR2 sequences are MDHEN and SYDVKM. The CDR3 has 14 residues. Trimming cost V 6 bases and J 5 bases; bases outside gene matches: 7. CDR3 nucleotides: TGTGCCAGCAGGGGGGACAGGGCGACGACTGAAGCTTTCTTT. It encodes CASRGDRATTEAFF.

The table lists this clone with a few counts. V usage is TRBV6-1 and J usage is TRBJ1-3; no clear D gene. The CDR3 loop spans 14 amino acids. Per germline, CDR1 MNHNS and CDR2 SASEGT. Trimming removed 8 bases at V and 4 bases at J, with 15 bases between. CDR3: CASGLRVDGNTIYF. The CDR3 DNA follows: TGTGCCAGCGGGTTGAGGGTTGACGGAAACACCATATATTTT.

Points on this clone: A read error may account for a junction end that differs from germline. V is TRBV27 and J is TRBJ1-2; the match to TRBD1 covers 10 bases. This CDR3 region has 14 residues. The germline V gene has CDR1 MNHEY and CDR2 SMNVEV (reference sequence). CDR3 sequence (DNA): TGTGCCAGCAGCCTAAGGGACAGGGGATCCTCTTTCCTCTTC. Translating gives CASSLRDRGSSFLF.

This chain links TRBV6-1 with TRBJ2-7; tentative D call: TRBD1 (6 bases). The CDR3 has 14 amino acids. V gave up 2 bases and J gave up 3 bases, with 11 bases separating them. Germline CDR1 reads MNHNS; CDR2 reads SASEGT. In nucleotides, the CDR3 is TGTGCCAGCAGTGAACGGACAGCAAGCTACGAGCAGTACTTC. Protein sequence: CASSERTASYEQYF.

The CDR3 here is CASSELAVGGYTF. In DNA form, the CDR3 reads TGTGCCAGCAGTGAATTAGCGGTGGGGGGCTACACCTTC. The chain employs TRBV6-1 and TRBJ1-2; D remains ambiguous. Trimming took 2 bases from V and 8 from J, leaving 12 bases between them. The length of the CDR3 is 13 residues. Per the germline V gene, CDR1 is MNHNS and CDR2 is SASEGT.

V is TRBV5-1 and J is TRBJ2-6; D might be TRBD2 (5 bases). CDR3 length: 14 amino acids. Germline CDR1 SGHRS, CDR2 YFSETQ. The V end was cut by 6 bases, the J end by 0 bases, with 7 bases between. The CDR3, as DNA: TGCGCCAGCACGGGGAACTCTGGGGCCAACGTCCTGACTTTC. Residues: CASTGNSGANVLTF.

The rearrangement links TRBV7-6 to TRBJ2-1; TRBD2 is a possible D gene (6 bases). The V gene lost 7 bases and the J gene lost 9 bases, with 10 bases spanning the gap. The CDR3 is 11 amino acids. Germline CDR1 is SGHVS and CDR2 is FNYEAQ. The DNA for the CDR3 is TGTGCCAGCATTTGGGGAGGTGAGCAGTTCTTC. Its translation: CASIWGGEQFF.

This clone appeared a few times. The chain couples TRBV2 to TRBJ1-1; no definite D call. CDR1 and CDR2 (germline): SNHLY, FYNNEI. The CDR3 length is 11 residues. Trimming pared 8 bases from V and 11 bases from J, leaving 15 bases between. The CDR3 protein is CASVRVMAAFF. The CDR3 nucleotides read TGTGCCAGCGTTCGGGTGATGGCGGCTTTCTTT.

The chain couples TRBV29-1 to TRBJ1-2, with 8 positions matching TRBD1. This CDR3 is built from 12 residues. V shed 4 bases, J shed 8 bases, and the junction held 6 bases outside the gene matches. Per the germline V gene, CDR1 is SQVTM and CDR2 is ANQGSEA. The CDR3 DNA is TGCAGCGTTGGGCAGGGGGCGCGGGGCTACACCTTC. Translation: CSVGQGARGYTF.

CDR3 nucleotides: TGTGCCAGCAGTGAAATAAGACAGAACACCGGGGAGCTGTTTTTT. It codes for CASSEIRQNTGELFF. The rearrangement joins TRBV6-1 to TRBJ2-2; no firm D call. Trimming removed 2 bases at V and 1 base at J, with 8 bases between. Looked up from germline, CDR1 is MNHNS and CDR2 is SASEGT. The CDR3 loop spans 15 amino acids.

The rearrangement links TRBV9 to TRBJ2-7, with 9 nucleotides matching TRBD2. CDR1 is SGDLS and CDR2 is YYNGEE in the germline V gene. V was pared by 0 bases and J by 2 bases, with 6 bases of the junction left unmatched. CDR3 length equals 16 residues. This CDR3 reads CASSVGVAGEAYEQYF. Written as DNA, the CDR3 is TGTGCCAGCAGCGTAGGGGTAGCGGGAGAAGCCTACGAGCAGTACTTC.

The genes are TRBV5-1 and TRBJ2-7, with D perhaps matching TRBD1 (6 bases). V dropped 4 bases and J dropped 3 bases, with 17 bases sitting between them. The CDR3 has 15 residues. Germline V CDR1 and CDR2: SGHRS, YFSETQ. CDR3 residues: CASSPTGDNYYEQYF. For the CDR3, the DNA is TGCGCCAGCAGCCCGACAGGAGACAACTACTACGAGCAGTACTTC.

The chain recombines TRBV7-2 with TRBJ2-5; D unclear. Looked up from germline, CDR1 is SGHTA and CDR2 is FQGNSA. Trimming pared 6 bases from V and 5 bases from J, leaving 10 bases between. The CDR3 spans 12 residues. CDR3 amino acids: CASSPLRETQYF. The CDR3 region has the DNA TGTGCCAGCAGTCCTCTCAGGGAGACCCAGTACTTC.

The rearrangement joins TRBV27 to TRBJ1-1; a weak D match, TRBD1 (5 bases). The ends were cut back, 6 bases at V and 0 bases at J, with 8 bases in the middle. The CDR3 contains 13 residues. Germline V CDR1 and CDR2: MNHEY, SMNVEV (reference sequence). CDR3 nucleotide sequence: TGTGCCAGCAGACCGACAGTGAACACTGAAGCTTTCTTT. This codes for CASRPTVNTEAFF.

V usage is TRBV7-2 and J usage is TRBJ1-1; a possible D gene is TRBD1 (5 bases). This CDR3 spans 13 amino acids. V was pared by 1 base and J by 5 bases, with 8 bases between. Germline CDR1 is SGHTA and CDR2 is FQGNSA. In DNA, the CDR3 is TGTGCCAGCAGCTTAGTTCCAGGGACTGAAGCTTTCTTT. It is translated as CASSLVPGTEAFF.

V and J are TRBV5-6 and TRBJ1-4; a possible D gene is TRBD1 (6 bases). The germline V and J ends were trimmed by 4 bases and 10 bases, with 23 bases remaining between them. The CDR3 is 16 amino acids. Germline CDR1 SGHDT, CDR2 YYEEEE. The CDR3 protein is CASSMLDRRGGGKLFF. The CDR3 DNA follows: TGTGCCAGCAGCATGCTCGACAGGCGAGGGGGTGGAAAACTGTTTTTT.

Notes on this clone: Relative to the germline gene, one junction end is altered; a read error may explain this. This rearrangement joins TRBV7-7 to TRBJ2-5; 7 nucleotides agree with TRBD2. CDR1 is SSHAT, CDR2 FNYEAQ, per germline (reference sequence). CDR3 length: 13 amino acids. DNA of the CDR3: TGTGCTAGCAGCTTAGCCCTAGCGGCGACCCAGTACTTC. It yields the protein CASSLALAATQYF. Using reference TRBV7-7 and TRBJ2-5 for the parts outside the CDR3, the full variable domain is GAGVSQSPRYKVTKRGQDVTLRCDPISSHATLYWYQQALGQGPEFLTYFNYEAQPDKSGLPSDRFSAERPEGSISTLTIQRTEQRDSAMYRCASSLALAATQYFGPGTRLLVL.

V is TRBV6-1 and J is TRBJ2-1; possibly TRBD1 for D (5 bases). Trimming took off 6 bases at V and 5 bases at J, with 14 bases between the two ends. This CDR3 is built from 14 residues. CDR1 and CDR2 from the germline V gene are MNHNS and SASEGT. The CDR3 protein is CASRRVGPNNEQFF. CDR3 DNA: TGTGCCAGCAGGCGAGTGGGGCCTAACAATGAGCAGTTCTTC.

V gene TRBV5-1 combines with J gene TRBJ1-2, with no clear D. Per the germline V gene, CDR1 is SGHRS and CDR2 is YFSETQ. Trimming cost V 0 bases and J 0 bases, with 9 bases left between them. The CDR3 contains 15 residues. CDR3 amino acids: CASSLGQQANYGYTF. The CDR3 nucleotides are TGCGCCAGCAGCTTGGGCCAGCAGGCTAACTATGGCTACACCTTC.

This sequence joins TRBV2 and TRBJ1-2; D unclear. This CDR3 is 8 amino acids long. Looked up from germline, CDR1 is SNHLY and CDR2 is FYNNEI. V lost 10 bases and J 14 bases, leaving 11 bases between the germline ends. The CDR3 coding sequence is TGTGCCACCTCCCAGTTGACCTTC. This encodes CATSQLTF.

This chain connects TRBV5-4 to TRBJ1-2, with 9 bases identical to TRBD1. Unmatched junction bases numbered 9, after V lost 3 bases and J lost 6 bases. The CDR3 contains 15 residues. Germline CDR1 reads SGHNT; CDR2 reads YYREEE (reference sequence). CDR3 in DNA: TGTGCCAGCAGCTCGCCGCCGGGACAGGGTCATGGCTACACCTTC. Its translation: CASSSPPGQGHGYTF.

There are a few counts of this clone. The chain employs TRBV7-3 and TRBJ1-2; possible D gene TRBD1, 6 bases. CDR1 and CDR2 from the germline V gene are SGHTA and FQGTGA. Between the trimmed V and J ends, which lost 2 bases and 8 bases, there was a span of 15 bases. CDR3 length: 14 residues. The chain's CDR3 is CASSLRNRDTGYTF. DNA for the CDR3: TGTGCCAGCAGCTTACGGAACAGGGACACCGGCTACACCTTC. Supplemented by reference TRBV7-3 and TRBJ1-2, the full variable domain reads GAGVSQTPSNKVTEKGKYVELRCDPISGHTALYWYRQSLGQGPEFLIYFQGTGAADDSGLPNDRFFAVRPEGSVSTLKIQRTERGDSAVYLCASSLRNRDTGYTFGSGTRLTVV.

This clone was counted a few times. The V and J genes are TRBV4-2 and TRBJ2-1; a weak D match, TRBD2 (6 bases). Trimming removed 3 bases from V and 7 bases from J, with 10 bases in between. Looked up from germline, CDR1 is LGHNA and CDR2 is YNFKEQ. The CDR3 is made up of 13 amino acids. The CDR3 sequence: CASSQPSGNEQFF. The CDR3 nucleotides read TGTGCCAGCAGCCAGCCGAGCGGGAATGAGCAGTTCTTC.

This chain uses TRBV5-6 with TRBJ1-5; unclear D gene. CDR3 length: 14 residues. V was pared by 3 bases and J by 4 bases, with 11 bases between. The germline gives CDR1 SGHDT, CDR2 YYEEEE. CDR3 residues: CASSSFALNQPQHF. The CDR3 region has the DNA TGTGCCAGCAGCTCGTTCGCGTTAAATCAGCCCCAGCATTTT.

This clone has only one observation. This chain uses TRBV9 with TRBJ2-7, with 7 positions matching TRBD1. The V gene end was trimmed by 5 bases and the J gene end by 0 bases; junction bases not matched to a gene: 5. Per germline, CDR1 SGDLS and CDR2 YYNGEE. This CDR3 is 14 amino acids long. The CDR3 sequence: CASSVGQDSYEQYF. The CDR3 DNA reads TGTGCCAGCAGTGTTGGACAGGACTCCTACGAGCAGTACTTC.

The chain employs TRBV13 and TRBJ1-2; 10 bases are a match to TRBD1. Germline CDR1 is PRHDT and CDR2 is FYEKMQ (reference sequence). The CDR3 sequence is 16 residues long. After removal of 4 bases from V and 8 bases from J, the junction contained 13 bases not matched to a gene. Here the CDR3 DNA reads TGTGCCAGCAGCTCGAAGGCCGGGACAGGGGTTTTCGGCTACACCTTC. It translates to CASSSKAGTGVFGYTF.